The present T cell receptor beta chain was sequenced within a study of blood T cells in healthy people across ages (dated by TCRdb to 2013 to 2016). Broadly, across the study: In model experiments, template switching captured about one uniquely barcoded TCR beta cDNA molecule for every two T cells. The study measured age-related changes in TCR beta repertoire diversity using deep sequencing normalized with unique cDNA molecular identifiers. The donors were split into four age groups: young (average 16 years), middle-aged (39), aged (approximately 60) and long-lived (roughly 80). Donors of different ages were randomly distributed across sequencing lanes to avoid experimental bias. Two additional independent replicas of 1 million unique cDNA reads from the same blood draw were analyzed for two donors (one aged 18 to 30 and one aged 80 or older).

As concerns this clonotype: Its binding antigen is unknown. No much larger clonotype is one base removed from it; base qualities were not supplied.

The roughly 39 donors, aged about 6 to 100 years, were systemically healthy Caucasian individuals from Russia. About 10 milliliters of peripheral blood were collected from each donor into EDTA-treated Vacutainer tubes. Ficoll-Paque density-gradient centrifugation was used to isolate PBMCs, with at least 6.5 million per sample. Total RNA, at least 5 micrograms per sample, was extracted from PBMCs with Trizol reagent. Naive CD45RAhigh/CD27high T cell percentages were measured by flow cytometry on a PBMC aliquot from every donor. V lost 7 bases and J lost 1 base, and the count of bases not matched to a germline gene is 9. The CDR3 spans 17 residues, from the cysteine through the phenylalanine. CDR3 DNA only is kept here, 51 bases in frame from base 1. The germline V gene yields SGHTS for CDR1 and YDEGEE for CDR2. Library preparation was by 5' RACE. Instrument used: Illumina HiSeq 2500. A second PCR of roughly 7 to 11 cycles was performed with a sample-barcoded 5' primer and a J-beta primer mix. Each TCR beta cDNA molecule received a unique molecular identifier from a template-switch 5' adaptor carrying 12 random nucleotides. Each sample yielded at least 3 million CDR3-containing paired-end reads. The Mint cDNA synthesis kit, primed by a TRBC-specific oligonucleotide, was used to synthesize first-strand cDNA from all RNA. Following uracil-DNA glycosylase treatment, a first 18-cycle PCR with universal primers M1SS and BC2_uni_R was performed on all cDNA. As for how the authors treated the data: Normalization of each sample was performed by random selection of 1 million high-quality reads, each carrying a distinct molecular identifier. Reads with shared molecular identifiers were discarded instead of being binned into consensus sequences. MiTCR, set to a Q25 quality threshold and the strictest error-elimination algorithm, was used for CDR3 identification, clonotype clustering and error correction. A nonparametric unseen species model with Euler transformation was used to estimate a lower bound on total TCR beta diversity. TCRdb trimmed the raw reads at Q25, called clones with MiXCR and kept productive beta chains. Rows matching on CDR3 protein sequence are summarized as one entry with the most common DNA and genes. The V and J calls were not made by the authors but by TCRdb's processing. Here the sample has about 680,000 distinct CDR3 sequences; about half occur a single time. Around 32% of the sample belongs to the ten largest clones.

Here is what the overall study found, with its caveats: There was a strong correlation between observed TCR beta diversity and the percentage of naive T cells measured by flow cytometry. Compared with the aged group, more naive CD4+ T cells, fewer expanded clones and increased TCR diversity were shown by the long-lived group, suggesting age selection. Estimates of total diversity based on one million sequenced T cells were considered lower bounds and underestimates. Because profiling used bulk unsorted PBMCs, naive and antigen-experienced compartments could not be compared conclusively. Donor CMV infection status was unknown, potentially confounding age-related changes in expanded clonotypes. As age increased, observed TCR beta diversity per million T cells dropped in a roughly linear way, and a significant reduction was already evident by age about 36.

Material: blood. The origin of this receptor is a woman aged 60-70 years in good health. Rearrangement joined TRBV5-8 to TRBJ2-7; TRBD2 aligns with 15 central bases. CDR3 protein: CASERRGLAGGSYEQYF. The sequenced DNA: TGTGCCAGCGAACGGAGAGGACTAGCGGGGGGGTCCTACGAGCAGTACTTC.